The 16 T cell receptor beta chains listed next were all sequenced from one sample in a study of shared clonotypes between healthy human individuals. Sequencing used immunoSEQ multiplex PCR; TCRdb keeps in-frame clones, though not all of them. The sample lists millions of clones, about 92% occurring once. Material for sequencing was naive CD4+ T cells sorted from blood. Subset defined: CD45RA+ positively selected. These receptors all come from a man aged 18 to 29 in good health.

The gene calls are TRBV5-4 and TRBJ2-5, with D possibly called TRBD1 or TRBD2 (5 bases each). The CDR3 is 17 residues long. The V gene's germline CDR1 is SGHNT and CDR2 YYREEE (reference sequence). V was cut by 0 bases and J by 2 bases, with 17 bases left in between. The CDR3: CASSLGGARTRQETQYF. The DNA for the CDR3 is TGTGCCAGCAGCTTGGGAGGGGCACGTACCAGGCAAGAGACCCAGTACTTC.

Only one count was recorded for this clone. The V gene is TRBV4-1, the J gene TRBJ2-6, with 11 bases aligning to TRBD1. CDR3 size: 19 residues. The germline V gene encodes CDR1 MGHRA and CDR2 YSYEKL. V lost 0 bases to trimming and J lost 1 base; unmatched junction nucleotides: 5. This chain's CDR3 is CASSQEKGQGVSGANVLTF. The CDR3 nucleotides are TGCGCCAGCAGCCAAGAAAAGGGACAGGGGGTATCTGGGGCCAACGTCCTGACTTTC.

In the case of this clone: The same CDR3 is also encoded by other DNA sequences in this sample. This rearrangement joins TRBV19 to TRBJ2-7; no clear D gene. CDR1 and CDR2 (germline): LNHDA, SQIVND (reference sequence). Between the trimmed V and J ends, which lost 9 bases and 1 base, there was a span of 7 bases. The CDR3 totals 11 residues. The CDR3 DNA reads TGTGCCAGCCAAGGGTCCTACGAGCAGTACTTC. Translating it yields CASQGSYEQYF.

V gene TRBV6-5 combines with J gene TRBJ1-6, with 10 bases aligning to TRBD1. Losses at the gene ends were 7 bases for V and 6 bases for J; bases not matched to a gene: 6. Per the germline V gene, CDR1 is MNHEY and CDR2 is SVGAGI. This CDR3 region has 15 residues. CDR3 region: CASTLTGGLNSPLHF. The DNA of the CDR3 is TGTGCCAGCACCTTGACAGGGGGCCTTAATTCACCCCTCCACTTT.

Here the CDR3 DNA reads TGTGCCAGCAGGGATTGGGCACGGGGAGGAGGGGTCGAGCAGTACTTC. Amino acid sequence: CASRDWARGGGVEQYF. The chain couples TRBV2 to TRBJ2-7; D may be TRBD2 (6 bases). Trimming pared 6 bases from V and 6 bases from J, leaving 24 bases between. The CDR3 is 16 amino acids. CDR1 and CDR2 (germline): SNHLY, FYNNEI.

This clone occurred once. The V call is TRBV19, the J call TRBJ2-7, with D unclear. The V end was cut by 5 bases, the J end by 3 bases, with 8 bases between. CDR1 is LNHDA and CDR2 is SQIVND in the germline V gene (reference sequence). This CDR3 spans 12 amino acids. CDR3 nucleotide sequence: TGTGCCAGTAGTGGACGGAACTACGAGCAGTACTTC. It is translated as CASSGRNYEQYF.

The chain uses TRBV30 and TRBJ2-7; D may be TRBD2 (7 bases). The CDR3 loop spans 11 amino acids. From germline, CDR1 is GTSNPN and CDR2 SVGIG (reference sequence). V was clipped by 7 bases and J by 5 bases, with 12 bases between them. The CDR3 sequence is CALGRGNEQYF. CDR3 DNA: TGTGCCTTAGGGAGGGGGAACGAGCAGTACTTC.

This clone was detected only a few times. The CDR3 loop is CASSTMDRTNSPLHF. The DNA of the CDR3 is TGTGCCAGCAGCACAATGGACAGGACCAATTCACCCCTCCACTTT. This chain uses TRBV7-8 with TRBJ1-6; 7 bases are shared with TRBD1. In germline, CDR1 is SGHVS, CDR2 FQNEAQ. The CDR3 totals 15 residues. J was trimmed by 7 bases and V by 5 bases; bases with no gene match: 8.

The chain couples TRBV21-1 to TRBJ2-7; the table assigns TRBD1, which was not confirmed against the DNA. TRBV21-1 is termed a pseudogene. This CDR3 has 14 amino acids. The CDR3: CASSNRDRSYEQYF. In nucleotides, the CDR3 is TGTGCCAGCAGCAACCGGGACAGATCCTACGAGCAGTACTTC.

The chain recombines TRBV6-1 with TRBJ1-1; 7 nucleotides match TRBD1. CDR3 length: 15 residues. Trimming removed 1 base from V and 2 bases from J; junction bases left unmatched: 4. CDR1 MNHNS and CDR2 SASEGT come from the germline V gene. The CDR3 here is CASSEVRTGNTEAFF. The CDR3, as DNA: TGTGCCAGCAGTGAAGTGAGGACAGGAAACACTGAAGCTTTCTTT.

The V gene is TRBV5-1, the J gene TRBJ1-1, with 8 bases that match TRBD1. CDR3 length: 16 residues. CDR1 is SGHRS and CDR2 is YFSETQ in the germline V gene. Trimming cost V 5 bases and J 4 bases; bases outside gene matches: 13. The CDR3 reads CASRRSTGEARTEAFF. CDR3 in DNA: TGCGCCAGCAGGAGGTCGACAGGGGAGGCTCGCACTGAAGCTTTCTTT.

V gene TRBV7-2 combines with J gene TRBJ1-2, with D hard to call. Germline CDR1 is SGHTA and CDR2 is FQGNSA. With 3 bases removed from V and 1 base from J, the gap between germline ends came to 6 bases. This CDR3 spans 13 amino acids. The DNA of the CDR3 is TGTGCCAGCAGCTTCGGTTTTAACTATGGCTACACCTTC. Residues: CASSFGFNYGYTF.

The chain uses TRBV19 and TRBJ1-3; a possible D gene is TRBD1 (6 bases). The CDR3 has 14 residues. Between the trimmed V and J ends, which lost 3 bases and 1 base, there was a span of 7 bases. CDR1 LNHDA and CDR2 SQIVND come from the germline V gene (reference sequence). Here the CDR3 reads CASSITGSGNTIYF. The CDR3 bases are TGTGCCAGTAGTATCACAGGGTCTGGAAACACCATATATTTT.

This chain uses TRBV6-5 with TRBJ2-5, with 8 bases matching TRBD2. The DNA end lines up better with TRBJ2-7; the J call may be wrong. Germline V gene sequence: CDR1 MNHEY, CDR2 SVGAGI. The CDR3 contains 15 residues. CDR3: CASSYGLGLGYEQYF. CDR3 in DNA: TGTGCCAGCAGTTACGGGTTGGGACTAGGCTACGAGCAGTACTTC.

The chain combines TRBV28 with TRBJ1-1; D perhaps matches TRBD1 (6 bases). The CDR3 runs 14 residues. The germline V gene encodes CDR1 MDHEN and CDR2 SYDVKM. Trimming cost V 10 bases and J 8 bases, with 23 bases left between them. CDR3 loop: CAILGTTGSQEAFF. Here the CDR3 DNA reads TGTGCCATCTTGGGGACAACAGGGAGCCAGGAAGCTTTCTTT.

The V gene is TRBV6-1, the J gene TRBJ2-3, with no clear D. The germline V gene has CDR1 MNHNS and CDR2 SASEGT. V lost 5 bases to trimming and J lost 2 bases, with 14 bases between them. The CDR3 length is 15 residues. The CDR3 region has the DNA TGTGCCAGCAGTATACTATCGCGAATCACAGATACGCAGTATTTT. Translated, it gives CASSILSRITDTQYF.